Each of the 27 T cell receptor beta chains below was sequenced from the same sample in a study of CD8 T cell repertoires and HIV-1 epitope variants. For these receptors, no antigen is known. Method: immunoSEQ multiplex PCR; TCRdb's copy keeps in-frame clones and lacks some. The table includes roughly 5,000 clones, more than 60% detected once. Specimen: cultured CD8+ T cells derived from PBMCs. The receptors derive from a male donor with HIV.

V is TRBV6-1 and J is TRBJ2-7, with 7 bases fitting TRBD1. The trim removed 6 bases at V and 1 base at J, leaving 6 bases unmatched. This CDR3 has 14 amino acids. Germline-derived CDR1 and CDR2 are MNHNS and SASEGT. Here the CDR3 DNA reads TGTGCCAGCAGCCGGGACAGCCGTTCCTACGAGCAGTACTTC. It specifies CASSRDSRSYEQYF.

The V gene is TRBV7-8, the J gene TRBJ2-3; D ambiguous. There are 15 residues in the CDR3. V lost 5 bases and J 1 base, leaving 13 bases between the germline ends. The germline V gene has CDR1 SGHVS and CDR2 FQNEAQ. For the CDR3, the DNA is TGTGCCAGCAGCGCGAGTGTCTCGGGCACAGATACGCAGTATTTT. This sequence encodes CASSASVSGTDTQYF. Drawing the rest from reference TRBV7-8 and TRBJ2-3, the complete variable domain is GAGVSQSPRYKVAKRGQDVALRCDPISGHVSLFWYQQALGQGPEFLTYFQNEAQLDKSGLPSDRFFAERPEGSVSTLKIQRTQQEDSAVYLCASSASVSGTDTQYFGPGTRLTVL.

This clone was detected only a few times. The chain joins TRBV13 to TRBJ1-5; D gene unclear. The germline V gene encodes CDR1 PRHDT and CDR2 FYEKMQ (reference sequence). V was shortened by 6 bases and J by 2 bases, with 11 bases between the two germline ends. The length of the CDR3 is 14 residues. This CDR3 reads CASSQRTGNQPQHF. As DNA, the CDR3 is TGTGCCAGCAGTCAAAGGACGGGCAATCAGCCCCAGCATTTT.

The table lists this clone with a few counts. The genes are TRBV2 and TRBJ2-5; TRBD2 might be the D (6 bases). The CDR3 is made up of 15 amino acids. Germline V gene sequence: CDR1 SNHLY, CDR2 FYNNEI. Between the trimmed V and J ends, which lost 7 bases and 5 bases, there was a span of 20 bases. The CDR3 sequence: CASTPTGGVGETQYF. In DNA, the CDR3 is TGTGCCAGCACGCCGACTGGAGGGGTCGGCGAGACCCAGTACTTC.

The V and J genes are TRBV27 and TRBJ2-3; 9 bases map to TRBD1. The germline V gene encodes CDR1 MNHEY and CDR2 SMNVEV (reference sequence). The trim removed 2 bases at V and 2 bases at J, leaving 2 bases unmatched. The CDR3 extends over 15 amino acids. The CDR3 sequence is CASSLTGGNTDTQYF. CDR3 nucleotide sequence: TGTGCCAGCAGTTTAACAGGGGGCAACACAGATACGCAGTATTTT.

The chain carries TRBV28 and TRBJ2-5, with TRBD1 as a possible D gene (6 bases). The germline V and J ends were trimmed by 2 bases and 2 bases, with 21 bases remaining between them. The CDR3 loop spans 18 amino acids. Germline V lookup: CDR1 MDHEN, CDR2 SYDVKM. The CDR3 DNA is TGTGCCAGCAGTTTAGAAGAACTGGACAGCAGGGAACAAGAGACCCAGTACTTC. It codes for CASSLEELDSREQETQYF.

CDR3 residues: CASSSSGTGLREQFF. Written as DNA, the CDR3 is TGTGCCAGCAGTTCTTCCGGGACAGGGTTACGTGAGCAGTTCTTC. The gene calls are TRBV5-8 and TRBJ2-1; TRBD1 agrees at 9 bases. This CDR3 has 15 residues. CDR1 is SGHTS and CDR2 is YDEGEE in the germline V gene. J was trimmed by 9 bases and V by 5 bases; bases with no gene match: 12.

V is TRBV19 and J is TRBJ2-2; unclear D gene. Trimming removed 3 bases from V and 0 bases from J, with 8 bases in between. The germline V gene has CDR1 LNHDA and CDR2 SQIVND (reference sequence). CDR3 length: 15 residues. The CDR3, as DNA: TGTGCCAGTAGTATCAGCGACGCGAACACCGGGGAGCTGTTTTTT. The encoded protein is CASSISDANTGELFF.

The chain couples TRBV28 to TRBJ2-7; the D gene is possibly TRBD1 (6 bases). This CDR3 comprises 20 residues. Germline assignment: CDR1 MDHEN and CDR2 SYDVKM. Trimming took 5 bases from V and 3 from J, leaving 32 bases between them. The CDR3 nucleotides are TGTGCCAGCAGTCCAATATATACCTCTGGACAGACCCCTCGCCGCTACGAGCAGTACTTC. Its protein is CASSPIYTSGQTPRRYEQYF.

The chain is built from TRBV4-3 and TRBJ2-6; 8 nucleotides line up with TRBD1. CDR1 LGHNA and CDR2 YSLEER come from the germline V gene. CDR3 size: 19 residues. With V trimmed by 0 bases and J by 1 base, 8 bases remained unmatched. This CDR3 is CASSQDRQGAYSGANVLTF. The CDR3 DNA sequence: TGCGCCAGCAGCCAAGATCGGCAGGGGGCTTATTCTGGGGCCAACGTCCTGACTTTC.

This clone is termed medium-sized. J is TRBJ2-7 and V is TRBV4-1; no clear D gene. Germline V gene lookup returns CDR1 MGHRA and CDR2 YSYEKL. Deletions cut 4 bases from V and 3 bases from J, with 10 bases between. This CDR3 is built from 13 residues. CDR3: CASSRILDYEQYF. For the CDR3, the DNA is TGCGCCAGCAGCCGTATACTCGACTACGAGCAGTACTTC.

This chain uses TRBV6-5 with TRBJ1-1; no clear D. The V end was cut by 1 base, the J end by 9 bases, with 15 bases between. The V gene's germline CDR1 is MNHEY and CDR2 SVGAGI. This CDR3 is 14 amino acids long. DNA of the CDR3: TGTGCCAGCAGTTACTGGGGAGATTCTAACCAAGCTTTCTTT. It translates to CASSYWGDSNQAFF.

V usage is TRBV19 and J usage is TRBJ2-7; 10 nucleotides line up with TRBD1. Germline-derived CDR1 and CDR2 are LNHDA and SQIVND (reference sequence). V gave up 5 bases and J gave up 2 bases; unmatched junction bases: 3. The CDR3 has 14 residues. This CDR3 is CASSPGQGPYEQYF. The DNA for the CDR3 is TGTGCCAGTAGTCCGGGACAGGGGCCCTACGAGCAGTACTTC.

V and J are TRBV7-8 and TRBJ2-1; no reliable D call. The V gene's germline CDR1 is SGHVS and CDR2 FQNEAQ. The CDR3 has 15 residues. The ends were cut back, 5 bases at V and 0 bases at J, with 11 bases in the middle. The CDR3 is CASSPGLASYNEQFF. For the CDR3, the DNA is TGTGCCAGCAGCCCTGGGTTGGCCTCCTACAATGAGCAGTTCTTC.

This clone was counted a few times. The gene calls are TRBV11-3 and TRBJ2-7; D gene uncertain. This CDR3 spans 13 amino acids. Germline V lookup: CDR1 SGHNT, CDR2 YENEEA. Trimming took 2 bases from V and 5 from J, leaving 10 bases between them. The CDR3: CASSLTRWDEQYF. For the CDR3, the DNA is TGTGCCAGCAGCTTAACACGGTGGGACGAGCAGTACTTC.

Only a few counts were recorded for this clone. The CDR3 DNA sequence: TGTGCCAGTAGTGGAGGACAGCACTATGGCTACACCTTC. Its translation is CASSGGQHYGYTF. The chain recombines TRBV19 with TRBJ1-2; maybe TRBD1 (6 bases). Trimming pared 5 bases from V and 3 bases from J, leaving 10 bases between. Germline V gene sequence: CDR1 LNHDA, CDR2 SQIVND (reference sequence). The CDR3 extends over 13 amino acids.

J is TRBJ2-7 and V is TRBV5-4; TRBD2 aligns across 7 bases. Germline values: CDR1 SGHNT, CDR2 YYREEE (reference sequence). This CDR3 spans 17 amino acids. V lost 6 bases, J lost 0 bases, and 15 bases stayed unmatched. The CDR3 sequence is CASIKQTPAGRSYEQYF. CDR3 nucleotides: TGTGCCAGCATCAAACAGACCCCAGCGGGACGCTCCTACGAGCAGTACTTC.

By share, this clone counts as large. The chain couples TRBV19 to TRBJ2-7; TRBD1 is a possible D gene (7 bases). Germline CDR1 LNHDA, CDR2 SQIVND (reference sequence). Trimming removed 1 base from V and 3 bases from J, with 13 bases in between. CDR3 size: 15 residues. CDR3 bases: TGTGCCAGTAGTATAGCGGGGGACAGCCTCTACGAGCAGTACTTC. This encodes CASSIAGDSLYEQYF.

The J gene is TRBJ2-3, the V gene TRBV28; D gene ambiguous. CDR3 length equals 12 residues. Germline values: CDR1 MDHEN, CDR2 SYDVKM. V lost 5 bases and J lost 5, with 8 bases in between. This CDR3 is CASSQTVDTQYF. Here the CDR3 DNA reads TGTGCCAGCAGTCAGACTGTAGATACGCAGTATTTT.

The CDR3, as DNA: TGCGCCAGCAGCCAATTTGCAGAGTACGAGCAGTACTTC. It is translated as CASSQFAEYEQYF. This rearrangement joins TRBV4-3 to TRBJ2-7; D ambiguous. The CDR3 contains 13 residues. Per germline, CDR1 LGHNA and CDR2 YSLEER. V lost 2 bases and J lost 4, with 9 bases in between.

This chain joins TRBV10-3 and TRBJ2-5; D remains ambiguous. Trimming shortened V by 6 bases and J by 1 base, and 9 bases separated the two germline ends. Germline V gives CDR1 ENHRY, CDR2 SYGVKD. The CDR3 covers 13 residues. Written as DNA, the CDR3 is TGTGCCATCAGCCTGACTTCCCAAGAGACCCAGTACTTC. Encoded protein: CAISLTSQETQYF.

This sequence joins TRBV12-1 and TRBJ1-1; TRBD1, the table's D call, was not compared with the DNA. TRBV12-1 is assigned pseudogene status. CDR3 size: 15 residues. The CDR3, as DNA: TGTGCCAGCAGCTTTGGGGGCAGGGAGAACACTGAAGCTTTCTTT. Its translation is CASSFGGRENTEAFF.

This chain uses TRBV28 with TRBJ1-5; perhaps TRBD1 as D (6 bases). Germline CDR1 and CDR2: MDHEN and SYDVKM. The CDR3 runs to 15 residues. The V end lost 10 bases, the J end lost 1 base, and 17 bases lay between the germline ends. This CDR3 is CATSLGGRSNQPQHF. The CDR3 coding sequence is TGTGCCACCTCCCTAGGGGGGCGAAGCAATCAGCCCCAGCATTTT.

The rearrangement joins TRBV4-2 to TRBJ1-2, with no clear D. Germline loops: CDR1 LGHNA, CDR2 YNFKEQ. The V end lost 4 bases, the J end lost 3 bases, and 18 bases lay between the germline ends. The CDR3 is made up of 16 amino acids. CDR3 nucleotide sequence: TGTGCCAGCAGCCCTTGGCCGGTAGAATTGGACTATGGCTACACCTTC. It specifies CASSPWPVELDYGYTF.

The chain employs TRBV6-1 and TRBJ2-7; D call uncertain. The V and J ends lost 5 bases and 2 bases respectively, with 13 bases between them. The germline CDR1 and CDR2 sequences are MNHNS and SASEGT. The CDR3 is made up of 14 amino acids. CDR3 amino acids: CASSSDVSAYEQYF. The CDR3 nucleotides are TGTGCCAGCAGTTCAGATGTCTCGGCCTACGAGCAGTACTTC.

J is TRBJ2-3 and V is TRBV18, with D tentatively TRBD1 or TRBD2 (5 bases each). Per germline, CDR1 KGHSH and CDR2 LQKENI. There are 15 residues in the CDR3. The V end lost 3 bases, the J end lost 1 base, and 11 bases lay between the germline ends. CDR3 loop: CASSPGTTGTDTQYF. The CDR3, as DNA: TGTGCCAGCTCACCGGGGACCACCGGCACAGATACGCAGTATTTT.

This chain uses TRBV10-3 with TRBJ1-1; tentatively, D is TRBD1 (6 bases). V lost 5 bases to trimming and J lost 3 bases, with 13 bases between them. The CDR3 is 14 residues long. CDR1 is ENHRY, CDR2 SYGVKD, per germline. The CDR3 nucleotides are TGTGCCATCAGTTTCGACAGGCTCCACACTGAAGCTTTCTTT. This sequence encodes CAISFDRLHTEAFF.